This T cell receptor (beta chain) was sequenced for a study of blood T cell repertoires in COVID-19. The CDR3 covers 15 residues. After removal of 6 bases from V and 3 bases from J, the junction contained 7 bases not matched to a gene. Germline V gene sequence: CDR1 SGDLS, CDR2 YYNGEE. Clones were sequenced by immunoSEQ multiplex PCR, and TCRdb holds only the in-frame ones, with some missing. The table has under 95,000 clones, approximately 85% seen once. The receptor was derived from a human donor in a cohort sampled during active COVID-19. Material: peripheral blood. This chain uses TRBV9 with TRBJ1-2; 11 nucleotides align to TRBD1. The CDR3 nucleotides read TGTGCCAGCACGGAAGGGACAGGGGGATACTATGGCTACACCTTC. It yields the protein CASTEGTGGYYGYTF.